What follows are 27 T cell receptor beta chains derived from one specimen sequenced in a study of cytomegalovirus exposure and HLA in healthy donors. The PCR ran on 60 Vbeta and 13 Jbeta primers. Measured with immunoSEQ multiplex PCR; TCRdb has only the in-frame clones, and not every one. The sample consists of under 150,000 clones, over 70% of them appearing once. The sequenced material came from PBMCs. The source is a woman between 35 and 50 years old in good health and CMV-seronegative.

The chain links TRBV4-1 to TRBJ2-7, with TRBD2 identical over 8 bases. The germline V gene has CDR1 MGHRA and CDR2 YSYEKL. With V trimmed by 0 bases and J by 1 base, 5 bases remained unmatched. This CDR3 has 16 amino acids. As DNA, the CDR3 is TGCGCCAGCAGCCAAGAAGGCGGGGGGCAGTCCTACGAGCAGTACTTC. As protein: CASSQEGGGQSYEQYF.

This chain links TRBV6-5 with TRBJ2-1; 11 nucleotides line up with TRBD2. Unmatched junction bases numbered 7, after V lost 2 bases and J lost 7 bases. Germline V gives CDR1 MNHEY, CDR2 SVGAGI. The CDR3 has 16 residues. Here the CDR3 reads CASSYTSGSEWNEQFF. The DNA of the CDR3 is TGTGCCAGCAGTTACACTAGCGGGAGCGAGTGGAATGAGCAGTTCTTC.

The chain couples TRBV27 to TRBJ2-6; possibly TRBD1 for D (5 bases). The length of the CDR3 is 15 residues. Looked up from germline, CDR1 is MNHEY and CDR2 is SMNVEV (reference sequence). Deletions cut 5 bases from V and 5 bases from J, with 13 bases between. Here the CDR3 reads CASSLTPDRANVLTF. The CDR3 DNA reads TGTGCCAGCAGTCTCACTCCGGACAGGGCCAACGTCCTGACTTTC.

CDR3 sequence (DNA): TGTGCCAGCAGCTTAGGTGCAGGGATTGGGGACAATGAGCAGTTCTTC. Amino acid sequence: CASSLGAGIGDNEQFF. This sequence joins TRBV7-9 and TRBJ2-1; perhaps TRBD1 as D (5 bases). Germline V gene lookup returns CDR1 SEHNR and CDR2 FQNEAQ (reference sequence). The V gene lost 1 base and the J gene lost 5 bases, with 15 bases spanning the gap. The CDR3 runs 16 residues.

The genes are TRBV19 and TRBJ1-6, with D perhaps TRBD1 (6 bases). The CDR3 runs to 14 residues. The germline V and J ends were trimmed by 4 bases and 5 bases, with 9 bases remaining between them. CDR1 is LNHDA and CDR2 is SQIVND in the germline V gene (reference sequence). The CDR3 reads CASSTRQDNSPLHF. The DNA of the CDR3 is TGTGCCAGTAGTACCCGACAGGATAATTCACCCCTCCACTTT. The full variable domain, completed using reference TRBV19 and TRBJ1-6, is DGGITQSPKYLFRKEGQNVTLSCEQNLNHDAMYWYRQDPGQGLRLIYYSQIVNDFQKGDIAEGYSVSREKKESFPLTVTSAQKNPTAFYLCASSTRQDNSPLHFGNGTRLTVT.

The chain couples TRBV29-1 to TRBJ2-2; 7 bases line up with TRBD2. With 7 bases clipped from V and 4 bases from J, the junction kept 3 bases outside the gene matches. Germline loops: CDR1 SQVTM, CDR2 ANQGSEA. The CDR3 extends over 12 amino acids. The CDR3 loop reads CSGGGVTGELFF. CDR3 sequence (DNA): TGCAGCGGGGGGGGAGTCACCGGGGAGCTGTTTTTT.

This sequence joins TRBV7-8 and TRBJ1-2; D unresolved. This CDR3 spans 13 amino acids. Germline V gives CDR1 SGHVS, CDR2 FQNEAQ. V was clipped by 5 bases and J by 4 bases, with 11 bases between them. CDR3 sequence reads: CASSRGVLYGYTF. CDR3 in DNA: TGTGCCAGCAGCCGGGGAGTCCTCTATGGCTACACCTTC.

The V call is TRBV10-2, the J call TRBJ1-5, with D uncertain. The CDR3 runs 13 residues. The germline V gene encodes CDR1 WSHSY and CDR2 SAAADI. V was clipped by 4 bases and J by 0 bases, with 4 bases between them. CDR3: CASSGDSNQPQHF. In DNA form, the CDR3 reads TGCGCCAGCAGTGGAGATAGCAATCAGCCCCAGCATTTT.

Concerning this clone itself: Germline is not matched at one junction end, which may reflect a read error. J is TRBJ2-5 and V is TRBV5-4; 7 nucleotides line up with TRBD1. The CDR3 is made up of 14 amino acids. Germline-derived CDR1 and CDR2 are SGHNT and YYREEE (reference sequence). For the CDR3, the DNA is TGTGCCGGCAGCCGTTCGGGGACAGAAGAGACCCAGTACTTC. This codes for CAGSRSGTEETQYF.

The gene calls are TRBV11-2 and TRBJ2-5; a weak D match, TRBD1 (6 bases). Trimming left V 8 bases short and J 5 bases short, with 21 bases between. The CDR3 covers 15 residues. CDR1 and CDR2 (germline): SGHAT, FQNNGV. The CDR3: CASAHRAGMRETQYF. In nucleotides, the CDR3 is TGTGCCAGCGCCCACAGGGCAGGGATGCGGGAGACCCAGTACTTC.

The chain uses TRBV6-1 and TRBJ1-4; D perhaps matches TRBD1 (6 bases). The germline V gene encodes CDR1 MNHNS and CDR2 SASEGT. V lost 11 bases and J 4 bases, leaving 14 bases between the germline ends. CDR3 length: 13 amino acids. The CDR3 DNA reads TGTGCCGGCGAGGACAGTCATAATGAAAAACTGTTTTTT. Its protein is CAGEDSHNEKLFF.

Regarding this clone: Other DNA sequences in the same sample also yield this CDR3. The genes are TRBV7-2 and TRBJ1-4; D gene ambiguous. The CDR3 spans 15 residues. Germline V CDR1 and CDR2: SGHTA, FQGNSA. V dropped 1 base and J dropped 2 bases, with 8 bases sitting between them. CDR3 amino acids: CASSLVGRTNEKLFF. For the CDR3, the DNA is TGTGCCAGCAGCTTAGTAGGGAGGACTAATGAAAAACTGTTTTTT.

This sequence joins TRBV9 and TRBJ1-1, with TRBD1 matching over 7 bases. This CDR3 is 15 amino acids long. Germline V gene lookup returns CDR1 SGDLS and CDR2 YYNGEE. V was clipped by 3 bases and J by 4 bases; unmatched bases: 9. The CDR3 here is CASSDGQALGTEAFF. The CDR3 DNA reads TGTGCCAGCAGCGACGGACAGGCCCTGGGCACTGAAGCTTTCTTT.

CDR3 region: CASSGGGGISSYNSPLHF. In DNA, the CDR3 is TGTGCCAGCAGTGGCGGGGGCGGAATTAGCTCCTATAATTCACCCCTCCACTTT. The V gene is TRBV28, the J gene TRBJ1-6; D is perhaps TRBD1 (6 bases). The CDR3 is 18 amino acids. The V gene lost 5 bases and the J gene lost 0 bases, with 17 bases spanning the gap. CDR1 and CDR2 (germline): MDHEN, SYDVKM.

V usage is TRBV7-9 and J usage is TRBJ1-5; possibly TRBD1 for D (6 bases). The CDR3 runs 14 residues. Trimming left V 5 bases short and J 5 bases short, with 13 bases between. Looked up from germline, CDR1 is SEHNR and CDR2 is FQNEAQ (reference sequence). The CDR3 spells CASSPGQSYQPQHF. The CDR3 nucleotides read TGTGCCAGCAGCCCCGGACAGTCCTATCAGCCCCAGCATTTT.

CDR3 bases: TGTGCCATCACTGGAAAGCGGGGAGAGGGGCAAGAGACCCAGTACTTC. This gives the protein CAITGKRGEGQETQYF. The chain carries TRBV10-3 and TRBJ2-5; 7 bases are a match to TRBD2. Trimming at V came to 7 bases and at J to 2 bases, leaving 13 bases not matched to a gene. This CDR3 has 16 amino acids. Germline CDR1 reads ENHRY; CDR2 reads SYGVKD.

The DNA of the CDR3 is TGTGCCAGCAGTTATCAGGGGAAGTCCTACGAGCAGTACTTC. It is translated as CASSYQGKSYEQYF. This sequence joins TRBV6-5 and TRBJ2-7, with a tentative D call TRBD1 (6 bases). From germline, CDR1 is MNHEY and CDR2 SVGAGI. CDR3 length equals 14 residues. Trimming took off 3 bases at V and 1 base at J, with 10 bases between the two ends.

The chain recombines TRBV27 with TRBJ2-2; 9 bases match TRBD1. This CDR3 has 13 residues. Germline V gene lookup returns CDR1 MNHEY and CDR2 SMNVEV (reference sequence). V shed 4 bases and J 6 bases; nucleotides not matched to a gene: 0. In DNA, the CDR3 is TGTGCCAGCAGTTGGACAGGGGCCGGGGAGCTGTTTTTT. It yields the protein CASSWTGAGELFF.

The CDR3 DNA reads TGTGCCTGGAGTGTTACAGTAAATGGCTACACCTTC. The encoded protein is CAWSVTVNGYTF. V usage is TRBV30 and J usage is TRBJ1-2; the D is unclear. Germline V gene data show CDR1 as GTSNPN and CDR2 as SVGIG (reference sequence). Deletions cut 0 bases from V and 6 bases from J, with 8 bases between. The CDR3 is 12 amino acids. The variable domain in full, with the rest retrieved from reference TRBV30 and TRBJ1-2, is SQTIHQWPATLVQPVGSPLSLECTVEGTSNPNLYWYRQAAGRGLQLLFYSVGIGQISSEVPQNLSASRPQDRQFILSSKKLLLSDSGFYLCAWSVTVNGYTFGSGTRLTVV.

V gene TRBV6-6 combines with J gene TRBJ2-7; D gene unclear. Trimming left V 5 bases short and J 5 bases short, with 7 bases between. This CDR3 has 11 amino acids. CDR1 and CDR2 from the germline V gene are MNHNY and SVGAGI (reference sequence). The CDR3 DNA is TGTGCCAGCAGTCTCCAGGACGAGCAGTACTTC. It translates to CASSLQDEQYF.

A word on this clone: An end of the junction differs from the germline gene, which may be a read error. The chain combines TRBV28 with TRBJ1-1; the D gene is possibly TRBD1 (6 bases). Germline CDR1 reads MDHEN; CDR2 reads SYDVKM. The CDR3 extends over 16 amino acids. In nucleotides, the CDR3 is TGTGCCAGCAGTTTGGTCCGGGGTGCTTGGGACACTGAAGCTCTCTTT. It is translated as CASSLVRGAWDTEALF.

The chain employs TRBV19 and TRBJ2-7, with 8 nucleotides matching TRBD2. Germline CDR1 and CDR2: LNHDA and SQIVND (reference sequence). The CDR3 is 14 amino acids. V shed 1 base, J shed 7 bases, and the junction held 6 bases outside the gene matches. CDR3 nucleotides: TGTGCCAGTAGTATAGTCGCGGGGGGCCTGGAGCAGTACTTC. It specifies CASSIVAGGLEQYF.

The gene calls are TRBV5-1 and TRBJ1-4; D possibly corresponds to TRBD1 (5 bases). Germline-derived CDR1 and CDR2 are SGHRS and YFSETQ. The V end was cut by 2 bases, the J end by 3 bases, with 17 bases between. The CDR3 runs to 17 residues. The CDR3 region has the DNA TGCGCCAGCAGCTTATACGGTCGGCGGGGGGCTAATGAAAAACTGTTTTTT. It is translated as CASSLYGRRGANEKLFF.

This clone turned up a few times. This rearrangement joins TRBV5-1 to TRBJ1-2; TRBD1 is a possible D gene (5 bases). V lost 4 bases and J lost 4, with 11 bases in between. The CDR3 contains 13 residues. CDR1 is SGHRS and CDR2 is YFSETQ in the germline V gene. CDR3 bases: TGCGCCAGCAGCCCAGGGCTCACCTATGGCTACACCTTC. Amino acids: CASSPGLTYGYTF.

The chain employs TRBV7-9 and TRBJ2-5; a weak D match, TRBD1 (6 bases). Germline loops: CDR1 SEHNR, CDR2 FQNEAQ (reference sequence). The CDR3 spans 15 residues. Trimming pared 6 bases from V and 5 bases from J, leaving 19 bases between. CDR3 loop: CASSFATDRRETQYF. The CDR3 DNA is TGTGCCAGCAGTTTCGCCACCGACAGGCGCGAGACCCAGTACTTC.

CDR3 in DNA: TGTGCCAGTAGTATGACCAGGGACTATGGCTACACCTTC. Protein product: CASSMTRDYGYTF. The V and J genes are TRBV19 and TRBJ1-2; D may be TRBD1 (5 bases). V was clipped by 3 bases and J by 3 bases, with 8 bases between them. In germline, CDR1 is LNHDA, CDR2 SQIVND (reference sequence). The CDR3 consists of 13 residues.

The J gene is TRBJ1-4, the V gene TRBV7-6, with D unresolved. The CDR3 is 15 amino acids. Deletions cut 4 bases from V and 7 bases from J, with 16 bases between. Germline lookup yields CDR1 SGHVS and CDR2 FNYEAQ. The CDR3 DNA sequence: TGTGCCAGCAGCTCCACTGACAACCAGCTTGAAAAACTGTTTTTT. This encodes CASSSTDNQLEKLFF.